This T cell receptor (beta chain) was observed in a study of somatic mutations in cytotoxic T cells in rheumatoid arthritis. Across the study: Each patient's diagnosis was followed right away by a blood draw (over 29 ml EDTA), before any treatment.

Only in-frame clones appear in the TCRdb table, and some are missing; sequencing was by immunoSEQ multiplex PCR. Among several thousand clones listed, just under 80% were seen once. CDR3 length: 14 residues. V dropped 8 bases and J dropped 1 base, with 15 bases sitting between them. CDR1 KGHSH and CDR2 LQKENI come from the germline V gene. Comment on this clone: Its target is unknown.

Isolating CD4+ and CD8+ cells involved positive magnetic bead selection on an AutoMACS. Their purity was then checked by flow cytometry. Study-level findings and limits: The authors did not adjust the slight TRBV07 underrepresentation in rheumatoid arthritis patients for multiple comparisons.

The receptor's source is an adult with rheumatoid arthritis. Sequences were obtained from CD8+ T cells sorted from blood. The V call is TRBV18, the J call TRBJ2-7, with a possible D match to TRBD2 (6 bases). This chain's CDR3 is CASLPGDLSYEQYF. The CDR3 DNA is TGTGCCAGCCTCCCGGGGGACCTTTCCTACGAGCAGTACTTC.